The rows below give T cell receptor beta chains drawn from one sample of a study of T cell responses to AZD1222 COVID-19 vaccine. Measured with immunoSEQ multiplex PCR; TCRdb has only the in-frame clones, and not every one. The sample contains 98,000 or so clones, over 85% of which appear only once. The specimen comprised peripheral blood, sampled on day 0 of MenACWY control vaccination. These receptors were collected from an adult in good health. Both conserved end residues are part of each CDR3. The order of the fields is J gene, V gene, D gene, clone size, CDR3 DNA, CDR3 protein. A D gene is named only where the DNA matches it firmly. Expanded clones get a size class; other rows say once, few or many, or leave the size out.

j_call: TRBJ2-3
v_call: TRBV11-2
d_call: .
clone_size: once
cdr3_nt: TGTGCCAGCAGCTTAGAAAGGGTCACAGATACGCAGTATTTT
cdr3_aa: CASSLERVTDTQYF

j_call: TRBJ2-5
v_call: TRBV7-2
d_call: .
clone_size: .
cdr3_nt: TGTGCCAGCACCCAGAACTTAATCCAAGAGACCCAGTACTTC
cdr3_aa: CASTQNLIQETQYF

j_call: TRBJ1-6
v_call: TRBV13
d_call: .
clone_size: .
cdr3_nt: TGTGCCAGCAGCACCGGGACGGCTAATTCACCCCTCCACTTT
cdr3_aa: CASSTGTANSPLHF

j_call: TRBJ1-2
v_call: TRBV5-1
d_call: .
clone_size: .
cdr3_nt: TGCGCCAGCAGCTTGGCGTCCGGGGGATCTGGCTACACCTTC
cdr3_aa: CASSLASGGSGYTF

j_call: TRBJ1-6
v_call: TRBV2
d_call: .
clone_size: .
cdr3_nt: TGTGCCAGCAGTGAGGATTATAATTCACCCCTCCACTTT
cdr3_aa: CASSEDYNSPLHF

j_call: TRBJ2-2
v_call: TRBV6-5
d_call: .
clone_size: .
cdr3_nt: TGTGCCAGCAGGGGGCCCCCCGGGGAGCTGTTTTTT
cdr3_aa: CASRGPPGELFF

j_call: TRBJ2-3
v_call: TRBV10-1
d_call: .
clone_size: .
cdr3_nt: TGCGCCAGCAGTGAAGGGGATGGGAGCACAGATACGCAGTATTTT
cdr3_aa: CASSEGDGSTDTQYF

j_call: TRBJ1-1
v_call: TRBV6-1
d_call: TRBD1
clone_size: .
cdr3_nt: TGTGCCAGCAGTGAAAAAGGGACAGGGAGGGCTGAAGCTTTCTTT
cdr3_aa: CASSEKGTGRAEAFF

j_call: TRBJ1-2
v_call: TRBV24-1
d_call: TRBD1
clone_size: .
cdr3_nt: TGTGCCACCAGTGATTTTCGGACAGGGCATGGAAACTATGGCTACACCTTC
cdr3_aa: CATSDFRTGHGNYGYTF

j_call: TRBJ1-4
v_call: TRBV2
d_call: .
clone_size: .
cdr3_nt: TGTGCCAGCAGTCGGGGGAATAATGAAAAACTGTTTTTT
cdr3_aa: CASSRGNNEKLFF

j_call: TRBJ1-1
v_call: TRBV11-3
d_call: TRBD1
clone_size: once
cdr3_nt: TGTGCCAGCAGCCTACAGGGGGTTCGTACTGAAGCTTTCTTT
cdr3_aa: CASSLQGVRTEAFF

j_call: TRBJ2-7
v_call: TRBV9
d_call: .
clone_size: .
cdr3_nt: TGTGCCAGCAGCGTAGGAGGAGGGACGTACGAGCAGTACTTC
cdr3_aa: CASSVGGGTYEQYF

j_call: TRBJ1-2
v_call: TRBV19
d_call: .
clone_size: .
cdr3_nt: TGTGCCTCCACCCAGACAGGCTTTAATGGCTACACCTTC
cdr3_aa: CASTQTGFNGYTF

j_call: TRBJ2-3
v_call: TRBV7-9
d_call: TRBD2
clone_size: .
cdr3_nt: TGTGCCAGCAGCTTGGGTTTGGGAAGCGGGGGGGCCAGTACAGATACGCAGTATTTT
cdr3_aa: CASSLGLGSGGASTDTQYF

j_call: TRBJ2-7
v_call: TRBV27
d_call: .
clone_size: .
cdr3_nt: TGTGCCAGCAGTCCACCCCCAGTTTTAGGTTTGACTGACGAGCAGTACTTC
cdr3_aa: CASSPPPVLGLTDEQYF

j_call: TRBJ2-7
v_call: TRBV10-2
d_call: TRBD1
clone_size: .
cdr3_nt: TGCGCCAGCAGTGAGCCGACTGACAGGGGGAGATACGAGCAGTACTTC
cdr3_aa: CASSEPTDRGRYEQYF

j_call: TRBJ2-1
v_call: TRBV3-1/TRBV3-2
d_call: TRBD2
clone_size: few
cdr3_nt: TGTGCCAGCAGCCAAGAGGCGACTAGCGGGGGGTACAATGAGCAGTTCTTC
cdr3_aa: CASSQEATSGGYNEQFF

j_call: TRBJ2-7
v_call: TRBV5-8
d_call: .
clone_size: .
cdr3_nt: TGTGCCAGCAGCTTGCATAGGGTACAGGCCTACGAGCAGTACTTC
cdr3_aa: CASSLHRVQAYEQYF

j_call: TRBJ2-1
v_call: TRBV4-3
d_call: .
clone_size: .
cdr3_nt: TGCGCCAGCAGCCAACAGGCTAGGGGGTCTAGCGGTTACAATGAGCAGTTCTTC
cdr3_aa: CASSQQARGSSGYNEQFF

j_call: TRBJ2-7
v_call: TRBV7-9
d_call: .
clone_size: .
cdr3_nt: TGTGCCAGCAGCCGACTTAGGGAGCAGTACTTC
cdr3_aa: CASSRLREQYF

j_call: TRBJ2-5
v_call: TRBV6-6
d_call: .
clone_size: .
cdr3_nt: TGTGCCAGCACCATAGGGACAATCCAAGAGACCCAGTACTTC
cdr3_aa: CASTIGTIQETQYF

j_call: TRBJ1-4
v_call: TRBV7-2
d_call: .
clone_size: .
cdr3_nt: TGTGCCAGCAGACACACAGCTTCCGAAAAACTGTTTTTT
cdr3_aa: CASRHTASEKLFF

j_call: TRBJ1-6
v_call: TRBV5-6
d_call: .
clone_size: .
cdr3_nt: TGTGCCAGCAGCTTGTTCCTCAATTCACCCCTCCACTTT
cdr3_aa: CASSLFLNSPLHF

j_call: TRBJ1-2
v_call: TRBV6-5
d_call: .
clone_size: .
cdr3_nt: TGTGCCAGCAGTTACGAAGGGAACTATGGCTACACCTTC
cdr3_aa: CASSYEGNYGYTF

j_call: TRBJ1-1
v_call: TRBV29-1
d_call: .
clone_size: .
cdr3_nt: TGCAGCGCCGCGGAGAACACTGAAGCTTTCTTT
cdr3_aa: CSAAENTEAFF

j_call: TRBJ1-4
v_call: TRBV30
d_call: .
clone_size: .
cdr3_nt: TGTGCCTGGGGGGACGACAGTGTTAATGAAAAACTGTTTTTT
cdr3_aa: CAWGDDSVNEKLFF

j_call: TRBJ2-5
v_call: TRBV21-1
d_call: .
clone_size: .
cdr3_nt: TGTGCCAGCAGCAAGAACAACCAAGAGACCCAGTACTTC
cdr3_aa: CASSKNNQETQYF

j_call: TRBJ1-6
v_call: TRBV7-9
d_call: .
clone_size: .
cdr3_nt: TGTGCCAGCAGCTTGCAGGGACTCCATAATTCACCCCTCCACTTT
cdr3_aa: CASSLQGLHNSPLHF

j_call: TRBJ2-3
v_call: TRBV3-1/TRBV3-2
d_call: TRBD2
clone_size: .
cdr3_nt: TGTGCCAGCAGCCAAGATTTATTACTAGCGGGGGGGCCATATACGCAGTATTTT
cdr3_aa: CASSQDLLLAGGPYTQYF

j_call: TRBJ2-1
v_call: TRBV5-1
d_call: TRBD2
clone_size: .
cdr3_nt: TGCGCCAGCAGCTTGGTGGTTAGCGGGGGGCATGAGCAGTTCTTC
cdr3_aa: CASSLVVSGGHEQFF

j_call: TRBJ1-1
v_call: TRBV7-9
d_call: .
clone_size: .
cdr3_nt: TGTGCCAGCAGCCCTGGCTGGGACACTGAAGCTTTCTTT
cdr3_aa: CASSPGWDTEAFF

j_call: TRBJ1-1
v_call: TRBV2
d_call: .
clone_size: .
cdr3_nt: TGTGCCAGCAGTATGAGCGGGGGCGCGAACACTGAAGCTTTCTTT
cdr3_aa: CASSMSGGANTEAFF

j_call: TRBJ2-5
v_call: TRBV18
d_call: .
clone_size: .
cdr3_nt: TGTGCCAGCTCACCACCGTTCAGCACAAACCAAGAGACCCAGTACTTC
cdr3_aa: CASSPPFSTNQETQYF

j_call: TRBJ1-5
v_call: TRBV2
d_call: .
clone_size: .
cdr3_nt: TGTGCCAGCAGCCAATTAGGTAGCAATCAGCCCCAGCATTTT
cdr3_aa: CASSQLGSNQPQHF

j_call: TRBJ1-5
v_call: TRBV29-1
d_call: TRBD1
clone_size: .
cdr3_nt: TGCAGCGTCACCTCCAGTCCCGGGACAGGGGACGATCAGCCCCAGCATTTT
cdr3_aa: CSVTSSPGTGDDQPQHF

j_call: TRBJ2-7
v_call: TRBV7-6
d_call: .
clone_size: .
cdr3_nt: TGTGCCAGCAGCTTAGGGTCATTCCATGGGGCTTACGAGCAGTACTTC
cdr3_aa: CASSLGSFHGAYEQYF

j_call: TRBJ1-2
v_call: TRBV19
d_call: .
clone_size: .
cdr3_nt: TGTGCCAGTAGTATAGCGGCTAACTATGGCTACACCTTC
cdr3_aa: CASSIAANYGYTF

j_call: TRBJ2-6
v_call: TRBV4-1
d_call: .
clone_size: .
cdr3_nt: TGCGCCAGCAGCCAAGATCGGCTATGGGGACGTAAAGACTCTGGGGCCAACGTCCTGACTTTC
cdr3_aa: CASSQDRLWGRKDSGANVLTF

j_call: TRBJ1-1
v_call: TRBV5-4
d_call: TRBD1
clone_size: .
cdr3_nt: TGTGCCAGCACCTTCCCTGGGGCAGGGGGCCTGAACACTGAAGCTTTCTTT
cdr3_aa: CASTFPGAGGLNTEAFF

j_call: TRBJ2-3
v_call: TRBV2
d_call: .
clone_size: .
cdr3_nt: TGTGCCAGCCATGAGTGGTACACAGATACGCAGTATTTT
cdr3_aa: CASHEWYTDTQYF

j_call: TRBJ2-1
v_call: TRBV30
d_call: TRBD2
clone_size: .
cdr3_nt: TGTGCCTGGAGCGACGGGACTAGCGGGGGGTTCTTC
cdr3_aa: CAWSDGTSGGFF

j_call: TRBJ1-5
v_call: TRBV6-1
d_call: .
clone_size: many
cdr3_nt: TGTGCCAGCAGTGAAGCAGGGGCCCCTGATCAGCCCCAGCATTTT
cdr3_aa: CASSEAGAPDQPQHF

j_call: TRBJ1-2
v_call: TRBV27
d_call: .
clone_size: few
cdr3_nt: TGTGCCAGCAGTTTGCACCCAGCCTATGGCTACACCTTC
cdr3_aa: CASSLHPAYGYTF

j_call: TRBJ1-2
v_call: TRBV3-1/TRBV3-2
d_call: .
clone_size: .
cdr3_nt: TGTGCCAGCAGTCCTCAGGTGGGGGGCTGGTATGGCTACACCTTC
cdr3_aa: CASSPQVGGWYGYTF

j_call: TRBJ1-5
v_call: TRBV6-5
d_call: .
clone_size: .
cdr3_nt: TGTGCCAGCAGCTCCGGAGCAGGGAGCAATCAGCCCCAGCATTTT
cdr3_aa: CASSSGAGSNQPQHF